This passage covers 2 T cell receptor beta chains from one sample sequenced in a study of blood T cell repertoires in COVID-19. Clones were read by immunoSEQ multiplex PCR, and TCRdb kept only the in-frame ones, dropping some. The sample lists 250,000 to 400,000 clones, less than 85% seen once, with under 2% in the top ten. The specimen was PBMCs or T cells enriched from blood (not recorded which). These receptors all stem from a woman in her 30s who had been exposed to COVID-19.

This clone was counted between two and nine times. The chain employs TRBV7-2 and TRBJ1-2; 7 bases fit TRBD1. Germline V lookup: CDR1 SGHTA, CDR2 FQGNSA. J gave up 6 bases and V 5 bases, and 9 bases lay outside the gene matches. This CDR3 contains 14 residues. DNA of the CDR3: TGTGCCAGCAGCCCTATGACAGGGTGGCATGGCTACACCTTC. Translating gives CASSPMTGWHGYTF.

Here the CDR3 DNA reads TGTGCCAGCAGTTACTCGAAGACACTGAACACCGGGGAGCTGTTTTTT. It is translated as CASSYSKTLNTGELFF. The chain couples TRBV6-5 to TRBJ2-2; no reliable D call. Germline CDR1 reads MNHEY; CDR2 reads SVGAGI. Trimming shortened V by 0 bases and J by 1 base, and 9 bases separated the two germline ends. CDR3 length: 16 residues.